This TCR beta chain was found in a study of blood T cell repertoires in COVID-19. Study in general: The United States, Italy and Spain supplied acute and convalescent COVID-19 samples. T cells, B-cell-depleted T cells, or PBMCs supplied cDNA or gDNA.

In the original analysis: Nucleated cell counts were estimated from reference gene primer amplification. The table came from immunoSEQ multiplex PCR; TCRdb's copy has only in-frame clones and leaves some out. V and J calls and clone size follow that table, whereas D and trimming were derived from the DNA. This table holds 180,000 or so clones, over 75% found once. Trimming at V came to 7 bases and at J to 0 bases, leaving 8 bases not matched to a gene. The CDR3 contains 16 residues. Germline values: CDR1 PRHDT, CDR2 FYEKMQ (reference sequence). The sample comprised peripheral blood. This receptor was identified in a man aged 40-55 years with active or convalescent COVID-19. V usage is TRBV13 and J usage is TRBJ1-5; 8 nucleotides agree with TRBD1. CDR3 in amino acids: CASILNGQGSNQPQHF. For the CDR3, the DNA is TGTGCCAGCATCTTGAACGGACAGGGTAGCAATCAGCCCCAGCATTTT.